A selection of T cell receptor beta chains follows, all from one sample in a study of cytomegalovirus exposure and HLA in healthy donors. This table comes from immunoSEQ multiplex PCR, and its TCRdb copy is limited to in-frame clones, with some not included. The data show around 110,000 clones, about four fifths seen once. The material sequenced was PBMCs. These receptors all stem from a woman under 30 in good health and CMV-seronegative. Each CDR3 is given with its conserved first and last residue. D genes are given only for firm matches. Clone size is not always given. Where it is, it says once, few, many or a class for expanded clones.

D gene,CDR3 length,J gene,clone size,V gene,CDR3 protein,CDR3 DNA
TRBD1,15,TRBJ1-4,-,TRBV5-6,CASRRQGATNEKLFF,TGTGCCAGCAGGCGGCAGGGGGCCACTAATGAAAAACTGTTTTTT
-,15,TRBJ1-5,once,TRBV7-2,CASSPAAGSGQPQHF,TGTGCCAGCAGCCCCGCGGCGGGGTCAGGTCAGCCCCAGCATTTT
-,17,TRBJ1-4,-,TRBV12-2,CASRFNNPHATNEKLFF,TGTGCAAGTCGCTTCAACAACCCACACGCAACTAATGAAAAACTGTTTTTT
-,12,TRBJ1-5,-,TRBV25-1,CASSVGNQPQHF,TGTGCCAGCAGTGTAGGCAATCAGCCCCAGCATTTT
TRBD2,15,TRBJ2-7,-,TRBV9,CASSVGSGGSYEQYF,TGTGCCAGCAGCGTAGGAAGCGGGGGATCCTACGAGCAGTACTTC
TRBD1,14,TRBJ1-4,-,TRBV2,CASNRQGINEKLFF,TGTGCCAGCAATCGACAGGGCATTAATGAAAAACTGTTTTTT
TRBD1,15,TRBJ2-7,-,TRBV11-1,CASSLSGTGIYEQYF,TGTGCCAGCAGCTTATCCGGGACAGGGATCTACGAGCAGTACTTC
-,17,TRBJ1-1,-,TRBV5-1,CASGLYAGRLPNTEAFF,TGCGCCAGCGGACTATATGCGGGCAGACTACCGAACACTGAAGCTTTCTTT
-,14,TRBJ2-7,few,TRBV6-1,CASSPGHKSYEQYF,TGTGCCAGCAGCCCGGGACATAAATCCTACGAGCAGTACTTC
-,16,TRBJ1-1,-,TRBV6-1,CASSGSRTVVNTEAFF,TGTGCCAGCAGTGGTTCGCGAACGGTAGTCAACACTGAAGCTTTCTTT
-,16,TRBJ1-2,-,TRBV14,CASSLFAQGLNYGYTF,TGTGCCAGCAGCCTTTTTGCGCAGGGACTAAACTATGGCTACACCTTC
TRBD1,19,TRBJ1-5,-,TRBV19,CASSRPNIRGQGIHQPQHF,TGTGCCAGTAGTCGACCTAACATTAGGGGACAGGGGATTCACCAGCCCCAGCATTTT
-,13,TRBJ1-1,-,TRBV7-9,CASSLAANTEAFF,TGTGCCAGCAGCTTAGCGGCGAACACTGAAGCTTTCTTT
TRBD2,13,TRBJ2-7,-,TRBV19,CASSGLAGYEQYF,TGTGCCAGTAGTGGACTAGCGGGGTACGAGCAGTACTTC
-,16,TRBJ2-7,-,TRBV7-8,CASSLLVTGSFYEQYF,TGTGCCAGCAGCTTACTGGTTACAGGATCTTTCTACGAGCAGTACTTC
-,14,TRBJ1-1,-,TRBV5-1,CASRILQGNTEAFF,TGCGCCAGCAGAATCCTACAGGGGAACACTGAAGCTTTCTTT
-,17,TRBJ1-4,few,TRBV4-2,CASSQALGELTNEKLFF,TGTGCCAGCAGCCAAGCCCTAGGGGAATTAACTAATGAAAAACTGTTTTTT
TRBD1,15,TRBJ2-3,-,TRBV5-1,CASSPGGHSTDTQYF,TGCGCCAGCAGTCCAGGGGGACACAGCACAGATACGCAGTATTTT
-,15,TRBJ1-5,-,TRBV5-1,CASSFGGRSNQPQHF,TGCGCCAGCAGCTTTGGCGGCCGGAGCAATCAGCCCCAGCATTTT
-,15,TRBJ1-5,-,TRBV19,CASTPPGGANQPQHF,TGTGCCAGTACCCCGCCGGGGGGAGCTAATCAGCCCCAGCATTTT
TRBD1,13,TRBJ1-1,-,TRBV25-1,CASSVTGETEAFF,TGTGCCAGCAGTGTTACAGGGGAGACTGAAGCTTTCTTT
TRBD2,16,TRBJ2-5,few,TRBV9,CASSVGRGAIIGTQYF,TGTGCCAGCAGCGTAGGGCGGGGGGCTATCATTGGGACCCAGTACTTC
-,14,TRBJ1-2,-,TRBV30,CAWNNSSGNYGYTF,TGTGCCTGGAATAACAGTTCTGGGAACTATGGCTACACCTTC
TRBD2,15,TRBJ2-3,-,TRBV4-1,CASSHGGGLSDTQYF,TGCGCCAGCAGCCATGGCGGGGGTTTGTCAGATACGCAGTATTTT
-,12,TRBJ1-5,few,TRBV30,CAWSLARQPQHF,TGTGCCTGGAGCTTAGCAAGGCAGCCCCAGCATTTT
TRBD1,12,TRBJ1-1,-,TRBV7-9,CASSLGNRGAFF,TGTGCCAGCAGCTTAGGAAACAGGGGGGCTTTCTTT
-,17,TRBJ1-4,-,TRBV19,CASSIGRGKATNEKLFF,TGTGCCAGTAGTATAGGAAGGGGGAAAGCAACTAATGAAAAACTGTTTTTT
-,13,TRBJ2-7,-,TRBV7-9,CASSLVVSYEQYF,TGTGCCAGCAGCTTAGTTGTATCCTACGAGCAGTACTTC
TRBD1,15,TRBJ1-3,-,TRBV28,CASSTGQGTGNTIYF,TGTGCCAGCAGTACCGGACAGGGAACTGGAAACACCATATATTTT
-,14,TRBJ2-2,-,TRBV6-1,CATHVYSNTGELFF,TGTGCCACCCATGTATACTCGAACACCGGGGAGCTGTTTTTT
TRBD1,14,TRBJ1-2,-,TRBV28,CASSFPGQGRGYTF,TGTGCCAGCAGTTTTCCAGGACAGGGACGGGGCTACACCTTC
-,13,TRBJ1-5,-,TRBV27,CASRLSRDQPQHF,TGTGCCAGCAGACTCTCACGGGATCAGCCCCAGCATTTT
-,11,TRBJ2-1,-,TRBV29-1,CSVEDTRVQFF,TGCAGCGTTGAAGATACCCGGGTGCAGTTCTTC
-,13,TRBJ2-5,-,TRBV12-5,CASGTQYQETQYF,TGTGCTAGTGGAACACAGTACCAAGAGACCCAGTACTTC
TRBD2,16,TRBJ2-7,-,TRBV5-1,CASSLAGGPNTHEQYF,TGCGCCAGCAGCTTAGCGGGGGGGCCAAATACCCACGAGCAGTACTTC
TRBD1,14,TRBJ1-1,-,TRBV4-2,CASSRSRDRGEAFF,TGTGCCAGCAGCCGGTCCCGGGACAGGGGTGAAGCTTTCTTT
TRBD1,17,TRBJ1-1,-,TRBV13,CASSDITGTGAFTEAFF,TGTGCCAGCAGCGACATTACCGGGACAGGGGCCTTCACTGAAGCTTTCTTT
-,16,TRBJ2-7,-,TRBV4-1,CASSQGPAQNFYEQYF,TGCGCCAGCAGCCAAGGTCCCGCCCAGAATTTTTACGAGCAGTACTTC
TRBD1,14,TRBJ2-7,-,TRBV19,CASSRTGWDYEQYF,TGTGCCAGTAGTCGGACAGGGTGGGACTACGAGCAGTACTTC
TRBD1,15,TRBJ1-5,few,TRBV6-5,CASRPGTGRNQPQHF,TGTGCCAGCAGACCAGGGACAGGCCGCAATCAGCCCCAGCATTTT
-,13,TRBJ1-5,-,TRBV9,CASSVETNQPQHF,TGTGCCAGCAGCGTAGAGACAAATCAGCCCCAGCATTTT
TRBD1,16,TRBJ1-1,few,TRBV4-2,CASSQQAGGTLAEAFF,TGTGCCAGCAGCCAACAGGCAGGGGGCACCTTGGCTGAAGCTTTCTTT
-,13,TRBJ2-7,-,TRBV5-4,CASTQDSRREQYF,TGTGCCAGCACCCAGGACAGCCGGCGGGAGCAGTACTTC
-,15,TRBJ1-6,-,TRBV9,CASSVGSLVNSPLHF,TGTGCCAGCAGCGTAGGGTCACTTGTTAATTCACCCCTCCACTTT
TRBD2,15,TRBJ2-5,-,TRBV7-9,CASSLLAGGQETQYF,TGTGCCAGCAGCTTACTAGCGGGGGGGCAAGAGACCCAGTACTTC
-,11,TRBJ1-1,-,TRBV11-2,CASSPDTEAFF,TGTGCCAGCAGCCCTGACACTGAAGCTTTCTTT
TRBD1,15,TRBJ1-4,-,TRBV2,CASSGDRGGFEKLFF,TGTGCCAGCAGCGGAGACAGGGGTGGGTTTGAAAAACTGTTTTTT
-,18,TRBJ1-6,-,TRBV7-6,CASSLIFVGAGGNSPLHF,TGTGCCAGCAGCTTAATATTCGTAGGAGCGGGGGGGAATTCACCCCTCCACTTT
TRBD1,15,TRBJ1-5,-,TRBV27,CASSLYEGAGQPQHF,TGTGCCAGCAGTTTATATGAGGGGGCGGGCCAGCCCCAGCATTTT
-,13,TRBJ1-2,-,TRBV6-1,CASSQGQNYGYTF,TGTGCCAGCAGTCAGGGACAAAACTATGGCTACACCTTC
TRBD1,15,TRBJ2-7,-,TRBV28,CASSPAHRGNYEQYF,TGTGCCAGCAGCCCCGCCCACAGGGGGAACTACGAGCAGTACTTC
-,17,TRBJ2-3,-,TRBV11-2,CASSRRRGGLVTDTQYF,TGTGCCAGCAGCCGACGAAGGGGGGGACTTGTCACAGATACGCAGTATTTT
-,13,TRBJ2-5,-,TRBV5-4,CASSQGFQETQYF,TGTGCCAGCAGCCAGGGATTCCAAGAGACCCAGTACTTC
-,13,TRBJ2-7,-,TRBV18,CASSDLLSYEQYF,TGTGCCAGCTCAGACTTACTCTCCTACGAGCAGTACTTC
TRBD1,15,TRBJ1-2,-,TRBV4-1,CASSQEGGTGYGYTF,TGCGCCAGCAGCCAAGAAGGGGGGACAGGGTATGGCTACACCTTC
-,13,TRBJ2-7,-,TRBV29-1,CSVTPGVSYEQYF,TGCAGCGTTACTCCAGGGGTCTCCTACGAGCAGTACTTC
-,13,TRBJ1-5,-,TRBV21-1,CASSKSGNQPQHF,TGTGCCAGCAGCAAATCAGGGAATCAGCCCCAGCATTTT
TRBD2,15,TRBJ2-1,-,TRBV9,CASSVGGGTSGEQFF,TGTGCCAGCAGCGTAGGAGGGGGGACTAGCGGAGAGCAGTTCTTC
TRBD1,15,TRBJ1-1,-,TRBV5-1,CASSGRTGGNTEAFF,TGCGCCAGCAGCGGCCGGACAGGGGGCAACACTGAAGCTTTCTTT